Listed here are 2 T cell receptor beta chains from one sample, sequenced in a study of shared clonotypes between healthy human individuals. Clones were read by immunoSEQ multiplex PCR, and TCRdb kept only the in-frame ones, dropping some. The sample has approximately 460,000 clones, roughly four fifths seen once. Sequences were obtained from PBMCs. These receptor sequences come from a woman in her thirties or forties in good health. Some clones in this sample may be carry-over from other donors' samples.

The chain combines TRBV7-8 with TRBJ1-5; 9 bases agree with TRBD1. CDR1 is SGHVS and CDR2 is FQNEAQ in the germline V gene. The CDR3 runs to 18 residues. The junction had 8 bases not matched to a gene; V was cut back by 1 base and J by 1 base. CDR3 in DNA: TGTGCCAGCAGCTTAGTGACGGGACAGGGTTTAAGCAATCAGCCCCAGCATTTT. It encodes CASSLVTGQGLSNQPQHF.

Points on this clone: A read error may explain this, as a much larger clone is one base away. The same CDR3 arises from other DNA sequences in this sample as well. The rearrangement joins TRBV18 to TRBJ2-5; 9 bases fit TRBD1. The J call may be faulty, since TRBJ2-7 better matches the DNA end. The germline gives CDR1 KGHSH, CDR2 LQKENI. This CDR3 is built from 17 residues. Written as DNA, the CDR3 is TGTGCCAGCTCACCGCGTGGCGTGGGACAGGGTGGGGGCGAGCAGTACTTC. Translation: CASSPRGVGQGGGEQYF.